Below, one T cell receptor (beta chain) is given with its context. This clonotype has more than one count but fewer than ten. What antigen it recognizes has not been identified. There are no base qualities to consult, and no much larger clone falls within one base. V and J lose 5 bases and 3 bases, and a span of 15 bases separates them. The germline V gene sets CDR1 to KGHDR and CDR2 to SFDVKD. The CDR3, cysteine through phenylalanine, is 15 amino acids long. Solely the CDR3 DNA is kept, with 45 bases framed from the first base. The data derive from a study of response to subunit inactivated influenza vaccine (dated 2018 in TCRdb). Context from the whole study: Deep quantitative T cell receptor repertoire profiling was used in the study to track responses to a trivalent subunit inactivated influenza vaccine. What the research found in general, with its limitations: It was suggested by the authors that each seasonal influenza vaccination may recruit only a limited number of new T cells.

Receptor amplification or capture employed RT-PCR. TCRdb records Illumina HiSeq 2500 as the sequencer. TCRdb reprocessing: public reads trimmed at Q25 with fastp, clones called with MiXCR, in-frame beta chains kept. CDR3 protein sequences are deduplicated, and each keeps its most common genes and DNA. The sample table shows under 950,000 distinct CDR3 sequences, and 21% are seen once. The ten most abundant clones make up about a tenth of the sample. This chain is built from TRBV24-1 and TRBJ2-5, and perhaps TRBD1 as D gene, on 5 matching bases. The sample consisted of PBMCs from blood, taken around 5 days after vaccination. The sequence was obtained from a man aged 50 to 59 who received an inactivated influenza vaccine. Donor details come from another sample of the same person, matched by shared clones. The CDR3 protein is CATSGSDTTKETQYF. In nucleotide form, the sequence is TGTGCCACCAGTGGGTCGGACACGACGAAAGAGACCCAGTACTTC.